The following is a T cell receptor (beta chain) sequence with its context. There is no known antigen for this receptor. The sample holds no much larger clone one base away, and base qualities are not on file. Library construction relied on 5' RACE. Sequencing was carried out with an Illumina HiSeq 2000. Template switching introduced a universal primer binding site; the final cDNA contained a unique molecular identifier, enabling accurate counting of TCR cDNA molecules. First-strand cDNA for TCR alpha and beta chains was synthesized from specific primers in the conserved constant-segment region. To control for contamination, every cDNA library carried two barcodes: a SMART-Mk sample barcode plus Illumina barcodes. TruSeq adapter sequences, together with Illumina sample barcodes, were added in two successive PCR steps. TCR alpha and beta cDNA libraries were sequenced on the Illumina HiSeq platform with custom primers. The source study handled its data this way. Raw reads were processed with MiGEC to extract unique molecular identifiers, and MiXCR was used to determine CDR3 positions. For each individual, recombination models were inferred using an EM algorithm with the repgenHMM and IGoR tools. The tcR package in R was used for shared clonotype analysis, with sharing normalized by the product of cloneset sizes. Out-of-frame nonproductive sequences were analyzed to study raw recombination free of thymic and clonal selection effects. TCRdb redid the processing of the public reads, applying fastp at Q25 and MiXCR, and retained in-frame beta chains. Identical CDR3 protein sequences are pooled into one entry, listed with their most common genes and DNA. TCRdb's processing, not the authors' own work, is the source of the V and J calls. This sample lists about 720,000 distinct CDR3 sequences; 18% were detected once. Less than 15% of the sample lies in the top ten.

The source of the sample is a study of identical twins (dated by TCRdb to 2016 to 2018). A note on the overall study: To test whether fetal clonotypes persist, this study deep-sequenced TCR alpha and beta repertoires from monozygotic twins, from unrelated adults of various ages, and from cord blood. To rule out contamination, the twin experiments were replicated at different times with different library preparation protocols. Here is what the overall study found, with its caveats: Out-of-frame TCR alpha sharing in monozygotic twins was systematically underestimated by recombination models, whereas sharing between unrelated individuals was in agreement with the recombination models. Fewer insertions were carried by abundant cord blood beta clonotypes; a weaker similar trend was observed in young adult naive repertoires, while no such trend was observed in memory repertoires. Out-of-frame TCR alpha sequences shared between twins showed an excess of low generation-probability sequences compared with coincidental sharing between unrelated individuals. Because the same donors could not be followed over many years, conclusions were based on cross-sectional statistical analysis. Zero-insertion analyses could be partly confounded by invariant T cells such as MAIT and iNKT, though diverse VJ usage argued against such confounding for most clonotypes. In beta out-of-frame sequences, excess twin sharing was weaker, because having fewer shared sequences lowered the signal-to-noise ratio.

V sheds 6 bases and J sheds 6 bases, leaving 21 bases between their ends. Per the germline V gene, SGHTA is the CDR1 and FQGNSA is the CDR2. The CDR3 runs 16 amino acids, cysteine and phenylalanine included. Only the CDR3 portion is preserved as DNA: 48 bases, with reading frame beginning at the first base. Only healthy Caucasian donors were included. Three pairs of female monozygotic twins, all aged about 18 to 30 years, made up the twin cohort. Peripheral blood mononuclear cells were used as the source from which RNA for TCR libraries was isolated. The sample was also linked to a second study, of T cells expressing NK-cell markers. The other study reports the following: About eight donors provided sorted CD3+CD56+NKG2C+, CD3+CD56+NKG2C- and CD3+CD56-NKG2C+ T-cell subsets, whose TCR beta-chain repertoires were profiled. Among the eight sequenced donors, seven were HCMV-seropositive and one was HCMV-seronegative. In several experiments an anti-gammadeltaTCR antibody was added to restrict sorting to alphabetaTCR-expressing T cells. In six donors, the dominant CD3+CD56+NKG2C+ clonotypes ranked among the top 10 CD8+ clonotypes, making up roughly 1.0-7.0% of CD8+ T cells. Those dominant clonotypes were again the most abundant among CD3+CD56-NKG2C+ cells in several donors, at roughly 25-60.1%. Whether the expanded NKG2C-expressing T cell clones were specific for HCMV antigens was left unclear. The eight sequenced donors were randomly selected healthy volunteers, three men and five women. HCMV serostatus was determined by detecting HCMV-specific IgG in serum with a commercial ELISA kit. For about 6 donors, unsorted PBMC were also used to sequence bulk peripheral blood T-cell repertoires. MIGEC handled demultiplexing of the reads and grouping by UMI, while MiTCR was used to assemble and quantify clonotypes. To exclude erroneous sequences, only TCR cDNA sequences supported by at least two reads were retained. The tcR package was used for downstream repertoire analysis, with clonotypes matched between fractions based on CDR3 nucleotide sequence plus V segment. VDJmatch was used to annotate antigen specificity against VDJdb, with one amino acid substitution in CDR3 allowed.

Sequenced material: PBMCs. The TCR was taken from a woman in her late teens or twenties in good health. Recombination linked TRBV7-2 to TRBJ2-1; the D gene could be either TRBD1 or TRBD2, each agreeing at 5 bases. At the DNA level, the sequence is TGTGCCAGCAGTCAACAGGTCACGGGAAGAGGCAATGAGCAGTTCTTC. It translates to CASSQQVTGRGNEQFF.